The present T cell receptor (beta chain) was sequenced within a study of cytomegalovirus exposure and HLA in healthy donors. Study findings and constraints: Reports indicate that TCR beta sequences accurately predicted the HLA-A and HLA-B alleles of most subjects. What a later analysis reportedly showed was that an Asian-associated ancestry cluster had fewer N-insertions than the approximately 700-donor mean. Upon later analysis, TCR association rates were observed to vary by HLA locus, being highest for DRB1 and lowest for HLA-C. As was reported, the classifier diagnosed cytomegalovirus status with high specificity and sensitivity.

CDR1 and CDR2 from the germline V gene are SGHRS and YFSETQ. V was clipped by 3 bases and J by 11 bases; unmatched bases: 13. CDR3 length: 15 residues. PCR amplification relied on 60 Vbeta primers (plus 13 Jbeta primers). Sequencing was performed with immunoSEQ multiplex PCR; in TCRdb, only in-frame clones are kept and a portion is missing. The table lists 89,000 or so clones, almost 85% of them singletons. Turning to this clone: Its antigen is not identified.

V and J are TRBV5-1 and TRBJ2-1; 8 bases agree with TRBD1. Sequences were obtained from PBMCs. The sequence derives from a woman aged 18-35 years in good health and CMV-seropositive. This CDR3 is CASSSLTGATVKQFF. CDR3 bases: TGCGCCAGCAGCTCTTTGACAGGGGCAACTGTGAAGCAGTTCTTC.